This entry lists 9 T cell receptor beta chains sequenced from one sample in a study of spatial heterogeneity in lung cancer. Time point specified: blood at routine non-recurrence follow-up after resection. TCRdb reanalysed the 5' RACE reads using MiXCR and keeps one entry per CDR3 protein. This sample has tens of thousands of distinct CDR3 sequences; roughly a fifth occur once, and the top ten carry around a fifth. Here the sequenced sample was PBMCs, taken at follow-up. The origin of the receptors is a male donor with early-stage non-small cell lung cancer.

The chain has TRBV12-3 or TRBV12-4 and TRBJ2-2; 9 bases fit TRBD2. V dropped 3 bases and J dropped 5; count of bases not matched to a gene: 4. The CDR3 spans 15 residues. In DNA, the CDR3 is TGTGCCAGCAGTTTTAGCGGGAGAGGGACCGGGGAGCTGTTTTTT. Amino acids: CASSFSGRGTGELFF.

The chain couples TRBV3-1 to TRBJ1-1, with 7 bases identical to TRBD1. The CDR3 extends over 14 amino acids. Germline trimming cut 3 bases from V and 4 bases from J; bases unmatched to any gene: 5. Germline assignment: CDR1 LGHDT and CDR2 YNNKEL (reference sequence). The CDR3 loop reads CASSQAQGSTEAFF. CDR3 DNA sequence: TGTGCCAGCAGCCAGGCACAGGGGAGCACTGAAGCTTTCTTT.

The rearrangement links TRBV11-2 to TRBJ2-2; 8 positions agree with TRBD2. Germline V gene lookup returns CDR1 SGHAT and CDR2 FQNNGV. Losses at the gene ends were 3 bases for V and 4 bases for J; bases not matched to a gene: 4. This CDR3 region has 15 residues. This CDR3 reads CASSFILAGTGELFF. For the CDR3, the DNA is TGTGCCAGCAGCTTCATCCTAGCGGGCACCGGGGAGCTGTTTTTT.

The chain has TRBV7-7 and TRBJ1-5; 8 bases match TRBD1. V lost 5 bases and J lost 10; bases outside the gene matches: 7. Germline lookup yields CDR1 SSHAT and CDR2 FNYEAQ (reference sequence). CDR3 length equals 13 residues. The CDR3 spells CASSRGQGSPQHF. CDR3 coding DNA: TGTGCCAGCAGCAGAGGACAGGGTAGTCCCCAGCATTTT.

This clonotype was observed a few times. The chain carries TRBV6-5 and TRBJ2-3; D is unclear. The germline gives CDR1 MNHEY, CDR2 SVGAGI. The CDR3 consists of 14 residues. V was shortened by 6 bases and J by 3 bases, with 13 bases between the two germline ends. The CDR3 sequence is CASSYIGETDTQYF. The CDR3 region has the DNA TGTGCCAGCAGCTACATCGGAGAAACAGATACGCAGTATTTT.

This clonotype was seen a handful of times. The chain has TRBV18 and TRBJ1-5; D not resolved. The germline CDR1 and CDR2 sequences are KGHSH and LQKENI. The V and J ends lost 3 bases and 5 bases respectively, with 8 bases between them. This CDR3 has 13 amino acids. The CDR3 DNA reads TGTGCCAGCTCACCCACAGTCGATCAGCCCCAGCATTTT. It is translated as CASSPTVDQPQHF.

This clonotype was observed a few times. The rearrangement uses TRBV21-1 and TRBJ2-4; the DNA was not compared with TRBD2, the D call given in the table. TRBV21-1 is marked as a pseudogene. The CDR3 contains 14 residues. The DNA of the CDR3 is TGTGCCAGCAGCCCTGGGACTGGCAAAAACATTCAGTACTTC. Its protein product is CASSPGTGKNIQYF.

There are a few counts of this clonotype. The V call is TRBV5-1, the J call TRBJ2-5; possibly TRBD1 or TRBD2 for D (6 bases each). Trimming removed 4 bases from V and 5 bases from J, with 15 bases in between. The CDR3 consists of 14 residues. Germline lookup yields CDR1 SGHRS and CDR2 YFSETQ. The CDR3 DNA reads TGCGCCAGCAGCCTCACTAGCACAGGGGAGACCCAGTACTTC. It yields the protein CASSLTSTGETQYF.

V gene TRBV18 combines with J gene TRBJ2-3; D is possibly TRBD1 or TRBD2 (6 bases each). Deletions cut 3 bases from V and 2 bases from J, with 15 bases between. Per the germline V gene, CDR1 is KGHSH and CDR2 is LQKENI. The CDR3 totals 16 residues. For the CDR3, the DNA is TGTGCCAGCTCACCGAGAAGGGGGGTAAACACAGATACGCAGTATTTT. This gives the protein CASSPRRGVNTDTQYF.